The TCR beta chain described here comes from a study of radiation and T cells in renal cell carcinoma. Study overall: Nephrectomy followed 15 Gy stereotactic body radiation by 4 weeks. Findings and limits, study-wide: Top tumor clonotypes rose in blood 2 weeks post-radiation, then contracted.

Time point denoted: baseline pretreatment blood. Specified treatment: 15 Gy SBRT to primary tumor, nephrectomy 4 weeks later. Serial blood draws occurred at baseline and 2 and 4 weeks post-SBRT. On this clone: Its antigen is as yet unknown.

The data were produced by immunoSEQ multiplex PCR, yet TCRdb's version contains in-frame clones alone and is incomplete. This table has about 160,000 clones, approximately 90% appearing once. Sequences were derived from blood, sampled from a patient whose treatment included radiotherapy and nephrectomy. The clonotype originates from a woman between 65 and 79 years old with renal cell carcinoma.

The CDR3 loop is CASSVGSRGLNTEAFF. In DNA form, the CDR3 reads TGTGCCAGCAGCGTAGGGAGTCGAGGCTTGAACACTGAAGCTTTCTTT. The chain recombines TRBV9 with TRBJ1-1; D gene ambiguous. The germline V gene encodes CDR1 SGDLS and CDR2 YYNGEE. This CDR3 region has 16 residues. V lost 0 bases and J lost 0, with 12 bases in between.